This T cell receptor beta chain was documented in a study of blood T cell repertoires in COVID-19. Across the whole study: Specimens from acute and convalescent COVID-19 originated in the United States, Italy and Spain.

The length of the CDR3 is 15 residues. J lost 4 bases, V lost 4 bases, and 6 bases had no gene match. In germline, CDR1 is LGHNA, CDR2 YNFKEQ. Produced via immunoSEQ multiplex PCR; TCRdb's table is partial and in-frame only. The sample lists about 230,000 clones; roughly 84% were seen once. The source is a woman aged 40 to 55 who had recovered from COVID-19. The material sequenced was peripheral blood. V usage is TRBV4-2 and J usage is TRBJ2-2, with 7 bases fitting TRBD1. In nucleotides, the CDR3 is TGTGCCAGCAGCCCCCGGACAGGTATCACCGGGGAGCTGTTTTTT. Residues: CASSPRTGITGELFF.